Following are 9 T cell receptor beta chains from one sample sequenced in a study of blood T cell repertoires in COVID-19. TCRdb's table, derived via immunoSEQ multiplex PCR, lists solely in-frame clones and lacks some. Here the sample spans 140,000 or so clones, approximately 88% being singletons. Specimen: peripheral blood. These receptor sequences come from a man aged 55 to 70 with active or convalescent COVID-19.

The chain uses TRBV27 and TRBJ2-7; TRBD1 might be the D (7 bases). The V gene lost 6 bases and the J gene lost 3 bases, with 18 bases spanning the gap. This CDR3 has 15 residues. CDR1 is MNHEY and CDR2 is SMNVEV in the germline V gene (reference sequence). The CDR3 DNA reads as TGTGCCAGCAGGCCCGGGGGACAGAGGAACTACGAGCAGTACTTC. Translated: CASRPGGQRNYEQYF.

The V gene is TRBV19, the J gene TRBJ2-1; tentative D call: TRBD1 (6 bases). This CDR3 has 16 amino acids. The germline V gene encodes CDR1 LNHDA and CDR2 SQIVND (reference sequence). Trimming took 5 bases from V and 2 from J, leaving 16 bases between them. This CDR3 is CASSGEQGTPYNEQFF. DNA for the CDR3: TGTGCCAGTAGTGGGGAACAGGGTACGCCCTACAATGAGCAGTTCTTC.

This chain uses TRBV7-8 with TRBJ1-1, with 11 bases that match TRBD1. There are 15 residues in the CDR3. Looked up from germline, CDR1 is SGHVS and CDR2 is FQNEAQ. The V segment lost 4 bases and the J segment 4 bases; nucleotides outside the gene matches: 5. In nucleotides, the CDR3 is TGTGCCAGCAGCTCTACCGGGACAGGGGGCACTGAAGCTTTCTTT. It is translated as CASSSTGTGGTEAFF.

V usage is TRBV7-3 and J usage is TRBJ2-6; unclear D gene. Germline loops: CDR1 SGHTA, CDR2 FQGTGA. CDR3 length equals 14 residues. Trimming pared 7 bases from V and 2 bases from J, leaving 9 bases between. Here the CDR3 reads CASKLNTGANVLTF. CDR3 nucleotide sequence: TGTGCCAGCAAGCTTAATACTGGGGCCAACGTCCTGACTTTC.

The table lists this clone with a few counts. The chain uses TRBV19 and TRBJ2-4; D is uncertain. V was trimmed by 4 bases and J by 2 bases, leaving 6 bases between them. From germline, CDR1 is LNHDA and CDR2 SQIVND (reference sequence). The CDR3 length is 13 residues. The DNA for the CDR3 is TGTGCCAGTAGTACTAAGTCCAAAAACATTCAGTACTTC. This encodes CASSTKSKNIQYF.

V is TRBV5-5 and J is TRBJ2-1; D possibly corresponds to TRBD2 (5 bases). This CDR3 is 12 amino acids long. CDR1 and CDR2 (germline): SGHKS, YYEKEE (reference sequence). V was pared by 2 bases and J by 9 bases, with 9 bases between. This CDR3 reads CASSFEDFEQFF. The CDR3 bases are TGTGCCAGCAGCTTTGAGGACTTTGAGCAGTTCTTC.

V gene TRBV9 combines with J gene TRBJ2-3; 10 bases agree with TRBD2. CDR1 SGDLS and CDR2 YYNGEE come from the germline V gene. CDR3 length: 16 amino acids. V lost 0 bases to trimming and J lost 1 base; unmatched junction nucleotides: 2. The CDR3 loop is CASSVGLAGGTDTQYF. The CDR3, as DNA: TGTGCCAGCAGCGTAGGACTAGCGGGTGGCACAGATACGCAGTATTTT.

The gene calls are TRBV24-1 and TRBJ2-3; 10 bases agree with TRBD2. Germline V CDR1 and CDR2: KGHDR, SFDVKD. With 9 bases clipped from V and 0 bases from J, the junction kept 8 bases outside the gene matches. The CDR3 runs 16 residues. The CDR3 region is CATAGLAETSTDTQYF. The CDR3 DNA reads TGTGCCACCGCCGGACTAGCGGAAACCAGCACAGATACGCAGTATTTT.

This clone was seen only once. The CDR3 nucleotides are TGCAGCGTAAGACAGGGGGGTGAGGGAGCTTTCTTT. Its protein product is CSVRQGGEGAFF. This chain links TRBV29-1 with TRBJ1-1; 9 bases are a match to TRBD1. Germline trimming cut 6 bases from V and 10 bases from J; bases unmatched to any gene: 9. Germline V gene sequence: CDR1 SQVTM, CDR2 ANQGSEA. CDR3 size: 12 residues.